A single sample is the source of the 2 T cell receptor beta chains below, sequenced in a study of T cell repertoires in cytomegalovirus infection. TCRdb recomputed calls from the reads with MiXCR, one row per CDR3 protein. The sample gives nearly 700,000 distinct CDR3 sequences, around a third of which show up once; roughly 18% is in the top ten. Their target antigens are unknown. The specimen was cultured PBMCs, collected from culture after CMV antigen stimulation. These receptors came from a human donor in good health (CMV status not recorded). Some clones in this sample may be carry-over from other donors' samples.

This chain joins TRBV27 and TRBJ2-3; 8 nucleotides match TRBD2. Per the germline V gene, CDR1 is MNHEY and CDR2 is SMNVEV (reference sequence). CDR3 size: 16 residues. With 5 bases clipped from V and 1 base from J, the junction kept 8 bases outside the gene matches. CDR3 sequence reads: CASSLKAGVGTDTQYF. The CDR3 coding sequence is TGTGCCAGCAGTCTCAAAGCGGGAGTGGGCACAGATACGCAGTATTTT.

V usage is TRBV20-1 and J usage is TRBJ1-2, with TRBD1 matching over 8 bases. Germline CDR1 and CDR2: DFQATT and SNEGSKA (reference sequence). With 4 bases clipped from V and 6 bases from J, the junction kept 13 bases outside the gene matches. This CDR3 spans 15 amino acids. CDR3 residues: CSANRYRGDINGYTF. The CDR3 bases are TGCAGTGCTAACAGATACAGGGGGGATATTAATGGCTACACCTTC.